This entry features one T cell receptor (beta chain) sequence. Its antigen is currently unknown. The source of the sample is a study of shared clonotypes between healthy human individuals. Whole-study context: Donors were a couple of women and a few men aged 18 to 49.

Study-wide results and limits: Memory subsets had estimated richness that was generally smaller than that of naive subsets.

The protocol was immunoSEQ multiplex PCR, while the TCRdb copy is restricted to in-frame clones and leaves out a portion. The sample lists millions of clones, 85% to 95% occurring once. This sequence was found in a man between 18 and 35 years old in good health. Sequenced input: naive CD4+ T cells sorted from blood. The sample's subset: CD45RA+ positively selected.

The CDR3, as DNA: TGTGCCAGCAGCAAAGAGGGGACAGGGTGGAGGAACACTGAAGCTTTCTTT. This sequence encodes CASSKEGTGWRNTEAFF. J is TRBJ1-1 and V is TRBV21-1; the table assigns TRBD1, which was not confirmed against the DNA. TRBV21-1 is a known pseudogene. This CDR3 is 17 amino acids long.